This entry is about one T cell receptor (beta chain). The PCR contained 60 Vbeta and 13 Jbeta primers. TCRdb's table, derived via immunoSEQ multiplex PCR, lists solely in-frame clones and lacks some. The sample gives approximately 100,000 clones, roughly 82% of which show up once; under 6.5% is in the top ten. This sample was taken from a study of cytomegalovirus exposure and HLA in healthy donors. Background on the study: From roughly 180 million T cells, an earlier analysis saw 120 million or so unique TCR beta sequences.

The CDR3 spans 15 residues. Germline CDR1 reads MDHEN; CDR2 reads SYDVKM. The junction had 9 bases not matched to a gene; V was cut back by 2 bases and J by 7 bases. The sample taken for sequencing was PBMCs. The clonotype was recovered from a woman aged 50 to 60 in good health and CMV-seropositive. This chain connects TRBV28 to TRBJ2-3; 7 bases map to TRBD1. The CDR3 loop is CASSLRGPSKHTQYF. The CDR3 region has the DNA TGTGCCAGCAGTTTAAGGGGGCCGAGTAAACATACGCAGTATTTT.